The T cell receptor (beta chain) described here comes from a study of technical replicates of blood from a handful of donors. Profiling relied on immunoSEQ multiplex PCR, and the TCRdb table lists in-frame clones only, not all of them. This table has about 59,000 clones, roughly 95% appearing once. CDR1 SGHKS and CDR2 YYEKEE come from the germline V gene (reference sequence). The CDR3 has 14 amino acids. Trimming took 4 bases from V and 8 from J; bases not matched to a gene: 9. The material sequenced was PBMCs. The chain is built from TRBV5-5 and TRBJ1-2; 9 bases align to TRBD1. This TCR was sampled from a human donor in good health. Some clones in this sample may be carry-over from other donors' samples. CDR3 sequence reads: CASSGTGGWEGYTF. The CDR3 DNA sequence: TGTGCCAGCAGCGGTACAGGGGGCTGGGAAGGCTACACCTTC.